Shown below are 7 T cell receptor beta chains from a single sample sequenced in a study of beta chain features in type 1 diabetes. Every bit of the isolated RNA underwent reverse transcription, so sequencing read expressed TCRB transcripts. Some clones are missing from TCRdb's copy, which holds only in-frame ones; the method was immunoSEQ multiplex PCR. The sample lists some 220,000 clones; 11% were seen once. Sequencing was carried out using central memory CD4+ T cells from blood. Receptor source: a young man in good health.

This clone has only a few counts. The genes are TRBV2 and TRBJ2-1; D gene ambiguous. Looked up from germline, CDR1 is SNHLY and CDR2 is FYNNEI. The CDR3 totals 14 residues. The V end was cut by 1 base, the J end by 5 bases, with 9 bases between. The CDR3 nucleotides read TGTGCCAGCAGTGAAGTGCCCCAAGACAATGAGCAGTTCTTC. Translating it yields CASSEVPQDNEQFF.

This clone was seen more than once but under ten times. V gene TRBV19 combines with J gene TRBJ2-3; D might be TRBD1 (5 bases). V lost 6 bases, J lost 2 bases, and 15 bases lay in between. The length of the CDR3 is 15 residues. In germline, CDR1 is LNHDA, CDR2 SQIVND (reference sequence). In nucleotides, the CDR3 is TGTGCCAGTAGCCCATTGAGACAGCTCACAGATACGCAGTATTTT. This sequence encodes CASSPLRQLTDTQYF.

This clone was counted between two and nine times. The rearrangement links TRBV25-1 to TRBJ2-3; tentatively, D is TRBD1 (7 bases). Between the trimmed V and J ends, which lost 4 bases and 6 bases, there was a span of 11 bases. The CDR3 contains 13 residues. Germline V gene lookup returns CDR1 MGHDK and CDR2 SYGVNS. Written as DNA, the CDR3 is TGTGCCAGCAGTGCCCCAGGGGGGGATACGCAGTATTTT. As protein: CASSAPGGDTQYF. The variable domain in full, with the rest retrieved from reference TRBV25-1 and TRBJ2-3, is EADIYQTPRYLVIGTGKKITLECSQTMGHDKMYWYQQDPGMELHLIHYSYGVNSTEKGDLSSESTVSRIRTEHFPLTLESARPSHTSQYLCASSAPGGDTQYFGPGTRLTVL.

This clone was counted a few times. The chain joins TRBV9 to TRBJ1-1, with a tentative D call TRBD1 (5 bases). The V gene's germline CDR1 is SGDLS and CDR2 YYNGEE. V was trimmed by 3 bases and J by 3 bases, leaving 12 bases between them. The CDR3 is made up of 14 amino acids. The CDR3 protein is CASSAEGVYTEAFF. DNA for the CDR3: TGTGCCAGCAGCGCGGAAGGGGTATACACTGAAGCTTTCTTT.

This rearrangement joins TRBV7-3 to TRBJ2-4; 9 nucleotides match TRBD1. This CDR3 is built from 15 residues. Germline CDR1 and CDR2: SGHTA and FQGTGA. V shed 5 bases, J shed 7 bases, and the junction held 9 bases outside the gene matches. The CDR3 loop is CASSLSGQGPNIQYF. CDR3 nucleotides: TGTGCCAGCAGCCTTAGCGGACAGGGGCCGAACATTCAGTACTTC.

Of note for this clone: A read error may explain this, as a much larger clone is one base away. J is TRBJ2-1 and V is TRBV11-2; D ambiguous. The CDR3 totals 11 residues. With 1 base removed from V and 6 bases from J, the gap between germline ends came to 1 base. Germline CDR1 is SGHAT and CDR2 is FQNNGV. CDR3 DNA sequence: TGTGCCAGCAGCTTAGTCAATGAGCAGTTCTTC. It specifies CASSLVNEQFF.

The V call is TRBV5-1, the J call TRBJ2-2; 7 bases fit TRBD2. With V trimmed by 4 bases and J by 2 bases, 5 bases remained unmatched. This CDR3 has 15 amino acids. The germline V gene encodes CDR1 SGHRS and CDR2 YFSETQ. The CDR3 sequence: CASSPGTINTGELFF. DNA of the CDR3: TGCGCCAGCAGCCCCGGGACTATAAACACCGGGGAGCTGTTTTTT.